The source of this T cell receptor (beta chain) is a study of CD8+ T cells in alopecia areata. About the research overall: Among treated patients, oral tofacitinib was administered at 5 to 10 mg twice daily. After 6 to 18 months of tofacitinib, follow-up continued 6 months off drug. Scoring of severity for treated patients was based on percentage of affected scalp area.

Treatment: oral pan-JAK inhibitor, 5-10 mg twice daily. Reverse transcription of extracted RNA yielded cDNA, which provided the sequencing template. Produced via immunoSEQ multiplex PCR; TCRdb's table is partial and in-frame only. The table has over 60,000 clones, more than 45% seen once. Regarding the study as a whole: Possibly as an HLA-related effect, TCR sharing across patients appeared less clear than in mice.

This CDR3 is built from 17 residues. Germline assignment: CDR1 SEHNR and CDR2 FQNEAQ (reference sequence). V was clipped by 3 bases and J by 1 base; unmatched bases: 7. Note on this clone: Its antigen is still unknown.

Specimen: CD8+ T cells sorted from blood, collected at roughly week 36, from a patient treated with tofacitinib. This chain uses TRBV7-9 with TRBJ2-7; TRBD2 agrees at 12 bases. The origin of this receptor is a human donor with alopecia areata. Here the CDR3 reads CASSFRTSGDYSYEQYF. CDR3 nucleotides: TGTGCCAGCAGCTTCCGGACTAGCGGGGATTATTCCTACGAGCAGTACTTC.